This is a list of T cell receptor beta chains from one sample in a study of T cells in pancreatic ductal adenocarcinoma. Repertoires were generated with immunoSEQ multiplex PCR, while TCRdb's copy carries only in-frame clones and drops some. The table lists 100,000 or so clones, more than 90% of them singletons. Sequenced material: PBMCs. Receptors were obtained from a human donor with pancreatic ductal adenocarcinoma. Each CDR3 is given with its conserved first and last residue. Each record gives: V gene, D gene, J gene, clone size, CDR3 protein, CDR3 DNA. D genes are given only for firm matches. Not every row has a clone size; where given, it reads once, few, many or a size class.

v_call: TRBV27; d_call: .; j_call: TRBJ2-5; clone_size: .; cdr3_aa: CASSSLGGGEETQYF; cdr3_nt: TGTGCCAGCAGTTCTTTGGGAGGGGGGGAAGAGACCCAGTACTTC
v_call: TRBV7-7; d_call: .; j_call: TRBJ2-7; clone_size: once; cdr3_aa: CASSHRAWGEQYF; cdr3_nt: TGTGCTAGCAGCCACAGGGCCTGGGGCGAGCAGTACTTC
v_call: TRBV5-1; d_call: TRBD1; j_call: TRBJ1-5; clone_size: .; cdr3_aa: CASSLTGDNQPQHF; cdr3_nt: TGCGCCAGCAGTTTGACAGGGGATAATCAGCCCCAGCATTTT
v_call: TRBV5-1; d_call: .; j_call: TRBJ1-3; clone_size: .; cdr3_aa: CASSFERVSGNTIYF; cdr3_nt: TGCGCCAGCAGCTTCGAGAGGGTTTCAGGAAACACCATATATTTT
v_call: TRBV29-1; d_call: TRBD2; j_call: TRBJ2-3; clone_size: .; cdr3_aa: CSVVGLAGRTDTQYF; cdr3_nt: TGCAGCGTTGTAGGGCTAGCGGGTAGGACAGATACGCAGTATTTT
v_call: TRBV5-1; d_call: TRBD1; j_call: TRBJ2-1; clone_size: .; cdr3_aa: CASSPNRDRGNEQFF; cdr3_nt: TGCGCCAGCAGCCCGAACCGGGACAGGGGCAATGAGCAGTTCTTC
v_call: TRBV29-1; d_call: .; j_call: TRBJ2-2; clone_size: .; cdr3_aa: CSVLRDTGELFF; cdr3_nt: TGCAGCGTGCTCCGCGACACCGGGGAGCTGTTTTTT
v_call: TRBV18; d_call: TRBD1; j_call: TRBJ2-7; clone_size: once; cdr3_aa: CASSPVRGDRAHEQYF; cdr3_nt: TGTGCCAGCTCACCAGTTCGAGGGGACAGGGCTCACGAGCAGTACTTC
v_call: TRBV9; d_call: .; j_call: TRBJ2-7; clone_size: .; cdr3_aa: CASSAQGSYEQYF; cdr3_nt: TGTGCCAGCAGCGCACAGGGTTCCTACGAGCAGTACTTC
v_call: TRBV6-1; d_call: .; j_call: TRBJ2-7; clone_size: .; cdr3_aa: CASTAADSYEQYF; cdr3_nt: TGTGCCAGCACAGCGGCGGACTCCTACGAGCAGTACTTC
v_call: TRBV28; d_call: .; j_call: TRBJ2-7; clone_size: .; cdr3_aa: CATTNTGSSYEQYF; cdr3_nt: TGTGCCACCACAAATACAGGGAGCTCCTACGAGCAGTACTTC
v_call: TRBV13; d_call: TRBD1; j_call: TRBJ2-2; clone_size: .; cdr3_aa: CASSLRPGQTGELFF; cdr3_nt: TGTGCCAGCAGCCTACGACCGGGACAGACCGGGGAGCTGTTTTTT
v_call: TRBV29-1; d_call: TRBD2; j_call: TRBJ2-1; clone_size: .; cdr3_aa: CSVDPGTSGFYEQFF; cdr3_nt: TGCAGCGTGGACCCCGGGACTAGCGGGTTCTATGAGCAGTTCTTC
v_call: TRBV6-5; d_call: TRBD1; j_call: TRBJ2-7; clone_size: .; cdr3_aa: CASGTGGAPYEQYF; cdr3_nt: TGTGCCAGCGGAACAGGGGGCGCCCCCTACGAGCAGTACTTC
v_call: TRBV7-3; d_call: TRBD1; j_call: TRBJ2-2; clone_size: .; cdr3_aa: CASSLVRDSGELFF; cdr3_nt: TGTGCCAGCAGCTTAGTCCGGGACAGCGGGGAGCTGTTTTTT
v_call: TRBV5-1; d_call: TRBD2; j_call: TRBJ2-5; clone_size: .; cdr3_aa: CASSTGTSGLVGTQYF; cdr3_nt: TGCGCCAGCAGCACCGGGACTAGCGGCCTGGTGGGGACCCAGTACTTC
v_call: TRBV11-2; d_call: .; j_call: TRBJ2-1; clone_size: few; cdr3_aa: CASRSSRQDSYNEQFF; cdr3_nt: TGTGCCAGCAGGTCCTCCAGACAGGACTCCTACAATGAGCAGTTCTTC
v_call: TRBV28; d_call: .; j_call: TRBJ1-2; clone_size: .; cdr3_aa: CASKLPGGYGYTF; cdr3_nt: TGTGCCAGCAAATTACCTGGAGGCTATGGCTACACCTTC
v_call: TRBV16; d_call: .; j_call: TRBJ2-1; clone_size: .; cdr3_aa: CASKVVGGVDNEQFF; cdr3_nt: TGTGCCAGCAAAGTAGTGGGAGGAGTAGACAATGAGCAGTTCTTC
v_call: TRBV9; d_call: .; j_call: TRBJ2-1; clone_size: .; cdr3_aa: CASSPRGGLSYNEQFF; cdr3_nt: TGTGCCAGCAGCCCTCGCGGCGGGCTATCCTACAATGAGCAGTTCTTC
v_call: TRBV13; d_call: TRBD2; j_call: TRBJ2-1; clone_size: .; cdr3_aa: CASSLRLAANTVKFF; cdr3_nt: TGTGCCAGCAGCCTACGACTAGCGGCCAACACGGTGAAGTTCTTC
v_call: TRBV18; d_call: TRBD2; j_call: TRBJ2-7; clone_size: .; cdr3_aa: CASSPGGALYEQYF; cdr3_nt: TGTGCCAGCTCACCGGGAGGGGCTCTCTACGAGCAGTACTTC
v_call: TRBV21-1; d_call: .; j_call: TRBJ2-1; clone_size: .; cdr3_aa: CASSKDPTSGGIWGLRNEQFF; cdr3_nt: TGTGCCAGCAGCAAAGACCCCACTAGCGGGGGTATATGGGGCTTACGGAACGAGCAGTTCTTC
v_call: TRBV28; d_call: .; j_call: TRBJ1-2; clone_size: .; cdr3_aa: CASSLGSAAGYYGYTF; cdr3_nt: TGTGCCAGCAGTTTAGGTTCAGCCGCGGGGTATTATGGCTACACCTTC
v_call: TRBV9; d_call: .; j_call: TRBJ2-7; clone_size: .; cdr3_aa: CASSVGPAYEQYF; cdr3_nt: TGTGCCAGCAGCGTAGGGCCAGCCTACGAGCAGTACTTC
v_call: TRBV7-6; d_call: TRBD2; j_call: TRBJ2-1; clone_size: .; cdr3_aa: CASSLAAPSGSWNEQFF; cdr3_nt: TGTGCCAGCAGCTTGGCGGCGCCTAGCGGGAGTTGGAATGAGCAGTTCTTC
v_call: TRBV18; d_call: TRBD1; j_call: TRBJ2-2; clone_size: .; cdr3_aa: CASSPRVRDSTGELFF; cdr3_nt: TGTGCCAGCTCACCACGGGTCAGGGACAGCACCGGGGAGCTGTTTTTT
v_call: TRBV18; d_call: TRBD1; j_call: TRBJ1-2; clone_size: .; cdr3_aa: CASSLLRDSDGYTF; cdr3_nt: TGTGCCAGCTCACTACTCCGGGACAGCGATGGCTACACCTTC